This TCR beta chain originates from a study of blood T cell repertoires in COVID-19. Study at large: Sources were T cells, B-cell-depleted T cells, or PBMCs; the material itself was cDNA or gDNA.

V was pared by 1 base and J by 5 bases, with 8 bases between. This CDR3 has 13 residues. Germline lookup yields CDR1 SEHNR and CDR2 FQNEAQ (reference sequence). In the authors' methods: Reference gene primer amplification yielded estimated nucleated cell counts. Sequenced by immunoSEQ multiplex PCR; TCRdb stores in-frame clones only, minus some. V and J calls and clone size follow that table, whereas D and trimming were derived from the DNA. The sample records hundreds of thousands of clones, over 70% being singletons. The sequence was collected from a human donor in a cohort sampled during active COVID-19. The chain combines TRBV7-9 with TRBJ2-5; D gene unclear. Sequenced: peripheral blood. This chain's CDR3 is CASSLGVWETQYF. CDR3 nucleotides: TGTGCCAGCAGCTTAGGAGTGTGGGAGACCCAGTACTTC.